Listed below are T cell receptor beta chains from one sample, sequenced in a study of molecular identifiers for immune sequencing clone quantification. In TCRdb, the PCR reads were re-called with MiXCR into one record per CDR3 protein. The sample lists some 580,000 distinct CDR3 sequences, about 25% occurring once. Input material: naive CD8+ T cells from blood, with Jurkat cell RNA spiked in. These receptors came from a human donor in good health. Some libraries in this study had Jurkat cell RNA spiked in. Each CDR3 is given with its conserved first and last residue. The D gene is left open where the match is weak. Expanded clones are given a class, and other clones once, few, many or no size at all.

TRBV4-2	-	many	TRBJ2-2	CASSQDYGELFF	TGTGCCAGCAGCCAAGATTACGGGGAGCTGTTTTTT
TRBV7-9	-	-	TRBJ2-5	CASSPALDQETQYF	TGTGCCAGCAGCCCGGCGCTTGACCAAGAGACCCAGTACTTC
TRBV28	-	many	TRBJ2-7	CASSFRLVFYEQYF	TGTGCCAGCAGTTTTCGCTTAGTATTTTACGAGCAGTACTTC
TRBV24-1	-	many	TRBJ2-3	CATSDLIGTQYF	TGTGCCACCAGTGATTTGATCGGTACGCAGTATTTT
TRBV19	-	-	TRBJ2-6	CASHPGPHSGANVLTF	TGTGCCAGTCACCCGGGGCCCCACTCTGGGGCCAACGTCCTGACTTTC
TRBV13	TRBD2	many	TRBJ2-3	CASSWAQLAGSTDTQYF	TGTGCCAGCAGCTGGGCCCAACTAGCGGGGAGCACAGATACGCAGTATTTT
TRBV3-1	-	-	TRBJ2-1	CASSLGGGVNEQIF	TGTGCCAGCAGCTTAGGGGGAGGGGTCAATGAGCAGATCTTC
TRBV16	-	many	TRBJ1-4	CASSQSALKLFF	TGTGCCAGCAGCCAATCGGCCCTAAAACTGTTTTTT
TRBV4-3	-	few	TRBJ2-7	CTSSQGVRGEQYF	TGCACCAGCAGCCAGGGAGTGCGTGGGGAGCAGTACTTC
TRBV11-2	-	few	TRBJ2-1	CASSLLPGTNLRGEQFF	TGTGCCAGCAGCTTACTACCCGGGACAAACCTCAGGGGTGAGCAGTTCTTC
TRBV7-6	TRBD2	-	TRBJ2-1	CASSLGGSYNKQFF	TGTGCCAGCAGCTTAGGCGGGAGCTACAATAAGCAGTTCTTC
TRBV19	-	many	TRBJ1-1	CASSIDKETEAFF	TGTGCCAGTAGTATCGACAAGGAGACTGAAGCTTTCTTT
TRBV6-2/TRBV6-3	TRBD1	many	TRBJ2-6	CASSYSGTVHSGANVLTF	TGTGCCAGCAGTTACTCGGGGACAGTGCATTCTGGGGCCAACGTCCTGACTTTC
TRBV7-9	TRBD1	once	TRBJ2-6	CASSSIYGGTGSTSRSGANVLTF	TGTGCCAGCAGCTCAATATACGGCGGGACAGGGAGCACTTCCCGCTCTGGGGCCAACGTCCTGACTTTC
TRBV12-3/TRBV12-4	-	few	TRBJ2-7	CASSLLGRKAYEQYF	TGTGCCAGCAGTTTACTGGGGAGGAAGGCCTACGAGCAGTACTTC
TRBV4-3	-	many	TRBJ1-1	CASSQETAMNTEAFF	TGCGCCAGCAGCCAGGAGACAGCCATGAACACTGAAGCTTTCTTT
TRBV20-1	TRBD2	few	TRBJ2-3	CSARDLRGGPGDTQYF	TGCAGTGCTAGAGATCTCCGGGGGGGCCCGGGAGATACGCAGTATTTT
TRBV7-6	TRBD2	few	TRBJ2-3	CASSQVSGGDTQYF	TGTGCCAGCAGCCAGGTTAGCGGGGGAGATACGCAGTATTTT
TRBV5-1	-	many	TRBJ1-5	CASVGEGPQHF	TGCGCCAGCGTGGGGGAAGGGCCCCAGCATTTT
TRBV30	-	-	TRBJ2-3	CAFQLGVTQYF	TGTGCCTTTCAACTAGGAGTCACGCAGTATTTT
TRBV12-3/TRBV12-4	-	many	TRBJ1-5	CASSLGDIYRDAGNQPQHF	TGTGCCAGCAGTTTAGGTGATATTTATCGGGACGCAGGCAATCAGCCCCAGCATTTT
TRBV7-9	-	many	TRBJ1-1	CASSPTFGEGRTNTEAFF	TGTGCCAGCAGCCCTACCTTCGGCGAGGGCCGAACGAACACTGAAGCTTTCTTT
TRBV7-9	-	many	TRBJ2-1	CASSLPLAHNEQFF	TGTGCCAGCAGCTTACCCCTGGCCCACAATGAGCAGTTCTTC
TRBV12-3/TRBV12-4	TRBD2	few	TRBJ2-5	CASSGLAAYQETQYF	TGTGCCAGCAGTGGACTAGCGGCTTACCAAGAGACCCAGTACTTC
TRBV30	-	-	TRBJ2-5	CAWSMGERETQYF	TGTGCCTGGAGTATGGGAGAGAGAGAGACCCAGTACTTC
TRBV11-2	TRBD2	few	TRBJ2-3	CASSSPSGGDTQYF	TGTGCCAGCAGCTCACCGAGCGGGGGAGATACGCAGTATTTT
TRBV2	TRBD1	few	TRBJ1-2	CASSEGQGGYGYTF	TGTGCCAGCAGTGAAGGGCAGGGGGGCTATGGCTACACCTTC
TRBV4-2	-	few	TRBJ2-3	CASSQTDSYTDTQYF	TGTGCCAGCAGCCAAACTGACTCTTACACAGATACGCAGTATTTT
TRBV19	TRBD1	-	TRBJ1-5	CASSSQGAYNDQPQHF	TGTGCCAGTAGTTCCCAGGGGGCATATAACGATCAGCCCCAGCATTTT
TRBV14	-	few	TRBJ2-5	CASSQEGGRETQYF	TGTGCCAGCAGCCAAGAAGGGGGGAGAGAGACCCAGTACTTC
TRBV19	-	-	TRBJ1-1	CASRDPYDTEAFF	TGTGCCAGTAGGGACCCCTATGACACTGAAGCTTTCTTT
TRBV13	-	few	TRBJ2-7	CASSSELRGMDEQYF	TGTGCCAGCAGCTCGGAACTCAGGGGTATGGACGAGCAGTACTTC
TRBV28	TRBD2	-	TRBJ2-1	CASSLFGRDPYQRQFF	TGTGCCAGCAGTTTATTTGGGAGGGACCCCTACCAAAGGCAGTTCTTC
TRBV29-1	-	-	TRBJ2-1	CSVAENTYNEQFF	TGCAGCGTTGCCGAAAATACCTACAATGAACAGTTCTTC
TRBV30	-	few	TRBJ1-1	CAWSVAGGLEAFF	TGTGCCTGGAGTGTAGCAGGTGGGCTTGAAGCTTTCTTT
TRBV30	-	few	TRBJ1-4	CAWWSLEGTNEKLFF	TGTGCCTGGTGGTCTCTGGAGGGGACTAATGAAAAACTGTTTTTT
TRBV7-6	-	many	TRBJ1-3	CASSLAFTSGNTIYF	TGTGCCAGCAGCTTAGCATTCACCTCTGGAAACACCATATATTTT
TRBV4-3	TRBD1	many	TRBJ2-7	CASSQDWTGAEQYF	TGCGCCAGCAGCCAAGATTGGACAGGGGCTGAGCAGTACTTC
TRBV12-3/TRBV12-4	-	many	TRBJ2-3	CASSLGLPPDTQYF	TGTGCCAGCAGTTTAGGTCTACCTCCCGATACGCAGTATTTT
TRBV2	TRBD1	many	TRBJ2-2	CASNPGQVHSGELFF	TGTGCCAGCAACCCGGGACAGGTTCATAGCGGGGAGCTGTTTTTT
TRBV4-3	-	few	TRBJ2-2	CASSQVAGELFF	TGCGCCAGCAGCCAAGTTGCCGGGGAGCTGTTTTTT
TRBV20-1	-	many	TRBJ2-7	CSATGSGYEQYF	TGCAGTGCCACAGGAAGCGGTTACGAGCAGTACTTC